A single sample gave rise to the 28 T cell receptor beta chains below, sequenced in a study of T cell repertoires in cytomegalovirus infection. From the reads, TCRdb called clonotypes with MiXCR, one entry per CDR3 protein. The data contain 250,000 to 300,000 distinct CDR3 sequences, around 20% of them seen just once; the ten biggest clones take up approximately 19%. No antigens are known for them. Here the sequenced sample was cultured PBMCs, taken from culture after CMV antigen stimulation. The source of these receptors is a human donor in good health (CMV status not recorded). Some clones in this sample may be carry-over from other donors' samples.

This clonotype was counted ten times or more. The CDR3 reads CASSLGGDSGNTIYF. DNA for the CDR3: TGTGCCAGCAGCTTGGGTGGCGACTCTGGAAACACCATATATTTT. The chain has TRBV7-8 and TRBJ1-3; D is unclear. V lost 3 bases and J lost 0, with 9 bases in between. There are 15 residues in the CDR3. Per germline, CDR1 SGHVS and CDR2 FQNEAQ.

This clonotype came up many times. This chain joins TRBV7-2 and TRBJ1-4; D ambiguous. V was shortened by 2 bases and J by 5 bases, with 12 bases between the two germline ends. This CDR3 spans 15 amino acids. Germline CDR1 SGHTA, CDR2 FQGNSA. The DNA for the CDR3 is TGTGCCAGCAGCTTAACTAGAATGGACAATGAAAAACTGTTTTTT. This gives the protein CASSLTRMDNEKLFF.

The V and J genes are TRBV20-1 and TRBJ2-1, with a weak D call TRBD2 (5 bases). The V gene lost 1 base and the J gene lost 6 bases, with 10 bases spanning the gap. CDR3 size: 13 residues. Germline CDR1 and CDR2: DFQATT and SNEGSKA (reference sequence). CDR3 amino acids: CSARGPSPNEQFF. The CDR3 nucleotides read TGCAGTGCTAGAGGCCCTAGCCCCAATGAGCAGTTCTTC.

This clonotype was observed a few times. The V gene is TRBV7-9, the J gene TRBJ2-7, with D perhaps TRBD1 (5 bases). V was cut by 5 bases and J by 0 bases, with 8 bases left in between. Germline V gene lookup returns CDR1 SEHNR and CDR2 FQNEAQ (reference sequence). CDR3 length: 13 amino acids. CDR3 amino acids: CASSEDSSYEQYF. The CDR3 DNA is TGTGCCAGCAGCGAAGACAGCTCCTACGAGCAGTACTTC. The variable domain in full, completed from reference TRBV7-9 and TRBJ2-7, reads DTGVSQNPRHKITKRGQNVTFRCDPISEHNRLYWYRQTLGQGPEFLTYFQNEAQLEKSRLLSDRFSAERPKGSFSTLEIQRTEQGDSAMYLCASSEDSSYEQYFGPGTRLTVT.

This clonotype was counted a few times. V is TRBV9 and J is TRBJ2-5; 12 nucleotides agree with TRBD2. The J segment lost 5 bases and the V segment lost 3 bases, leaving 5 bases of the junction unmatched. This CDR3 comprises 15 residues. Germline V gene data show CDR1 as SGDLS and CDR2 as YYNGEE. The CDR3 region is CASSASGTSGETQYF. CDR3 sequence (DNA): TGTGCCAGCAGCGCAAGCGGGACTAGCGGGGAGACCCAGTACTTC.

The chain joins TRBV27 to TRBJ2-7; 12 bases align to TRBD2. Germline V CDR1 and CDR2: MNHEY, SMNVEV (reference sequence). The V and J ends lost 6 bases and 6 bases, in that order; junction bases with no gene match: 6. There are 14 residues in the CDR3. The CDR3 loop is CASSRASGRGEQYF. CDR3 DNA sequence: TGTGCCAGCAGCCGGGCTAGCGGGAGGGGCGAGCAGTACTTC.

This clonotype was seen ten or more times. The chain joins TRBV6-2 or TRBV6-3 to TRBJ2-7; D call uncertain. This CDR3 region has 14 residues. Germline values: CDR1 MNHEY, CDR2 SVGEGT. V lost 0 bases to trimming and J lost 8 bases, with 14 bases between them. The CDR3 sequence is CASSYSKRSAKQYV. The CDR3 nucleotides read TGTGCCAGCAGTTACTCGAAGAGGTCTGCAAAGCAGTACGTC.

V gene TRBV6-2 or TRBV6-3 combines with J gene TRBJ2-3; D call uncertain. The CDR3 is 15 amino acids. Looked up from germline, CDR1 is MNHEY and CDR2 is SVGEGT. The germline V and J ends were trimmed by 4 bases and 2 bases, with 13 bases remaining between them. The CDR3 sequence: CASSSLASTTDTQYF. The CDR3 coding sequence is TGTGCCAGCAGTTCTCTCGCCAGCACCACAGATACGCAGTATTTT.

The CDR3 nucleotides are TGCGCCAGCAGTCCCCCCAGGTACAATGAGCAGTTCTTC. Amino acid sequence: CASSPPRYNEQFF. The chain joins TRBV23-1 to TRBJ2-1, with D hard to call. TRBV23-1 is an open reading frame, and its role is uncertain. Deletions cut 4 bases from V and 4 bases from J, with 8 bases between. This CDR3 is built from 13 residues.

This clonotype appeared many times. This chain uses TRBV7-2 with TRBJ2-1, with 9 bases fitting TRBD1. CDR3 size: 16 residues. Germline lookup yields CDR1 SGHTA and CDR2 FQGNSA. The trim removed 8 bases at V and 4 bases at J, leaving 12 bases unmatched. CDR3 protein: CASLEWGQGEYNEQFF. The CDR3 DNA sequence: TGTGCCAGCCTTGAATGGGGACAGGGAGAATACAATGAGCAGTTCTTC.

This chain links TRBV11-3 with TRBJ2-5, with D perhaps matching TRBD2 (6 bases). Deletions cut 1 base from V and 7 bases from J, with 13 bases between. Per germline, CDR1 SGHNT and CDR2 YENEEA. This CDR3 is built from 14 residues. For the CDR3, the DNA is TGTGCCAGCAGCTTAGGCGGGACGATAAGGACCCAGTACTTC. Translation: CASSLGGTIRTQYF.

The chain combines TRBV19 with TRBJ1-2, with D perhaps matching TRBD1 (6 bases). This CDR3 is built from 12 residues. Trimming stripped 9 bases from V and 8 bases from J, with 16 bases between. Germline V gene data show CDR1 as LNHDA and CDR2 as SQIVND (reference sequence). The CDR3 here is CASSIRGDGYTF. The CDR3 DNA reads TGTGCCAGCTCAATCAGGGGCGACGGCTACACCTTC.

The chain employs TRBV20-1 and TRBJ2-1; D may be TRBD1 (5 bases). CDR1 DFQATT and CDR2 SNEGSKA come from the germline V gene (reference sequence). CDR3 length equals 15 residues. V was clipped by 3 bases and J by 5 bases, with 17 bases between them. In DNA, the CDR3 is TGCAGTGCTAGGTCAGGGTGGGATCCGAACAATGAGCAGTTCTTC. Translation: CSARSGWDPNNEQFF.

Ten or more counts support this clonotype. The J gene is TRBJ2-1, the V gene TRBV7-6; no firm D call. The CDR3 length is 14 residues. V gave up 1 base and J gave up 5 bases, with 9 bases separating them. CDR1 and CDR2 from the germline V gene are SGHVS and FNYEAQ. CDR3 DNA: TGTGCCAGCAGCTTAGAACCGACTGACAATGAGCAGTTCTTC. It encodes CASSLEPTDNEQFF.

This clonotype was seen at least ten times. The chain uses TRBV7-2 and TRBJ2-7, with TRBD2 identical over 9 bases. The CDR3 length is 14 residues. CDR1 and CDR2 (germline): SGHTA, FQGNSA. Trimming at V came to 3 bases and at J to 9 bases, leaving 9 bases not matched to a gene. CDR3 loop: CASSLSSGTSGQYV. The CDR3 coding sequence is TGTGCCAGCAGCTTGTCTAGCGGGACTTCGGGGCAGTACGTC.

This clonotype was detected many times. This sequence joins TRBV7-2 and TRBJ2-2; 7 nucleotides align to TRBD1. The CDR3 runs to 16 residues. The germline V gene has CDR1 SGHTA and CDR2 FQGNSA. Trimming at V came to 5 bases and at J to 6 bases, leaving 12 bases not matched to a gene. DNA for the CDR3: TGTGCCAGCAGCCCGCCAGGGGGAAGGAGAGCCGGGGAGCTGTTTTTT. It codes for CASSPPGGRRAGELFF. The entire variable domain, with the rest obtained from reference TRBV7-2 and TRBJ2-2, is as follows: GAGVSQSPSNKVTEKGKDVELRCDPISGHTALYWYRQSLGQGLEFLIYFQGNSAPDKSGLPSDRFSAERTGGSVSTLTIQRTQQEDSAVYLCASSPPGGRRAGELFFGEGSRLTVL.

There are many counts of this clonotype. This chain connects TRBV7-8 to TRBJ1-1; D uncertain. This CDR3 spans 15 amino acids. Trimming took off 5 bases at V and 2 bases at J, with 15 bases between the two ends. Per germline, CDR1 SGHVS and CDR2 FQNEAQ. CDR3 nucleotides: TGTGCCAGCAGCCCAGTATCAGGCATTAACACTGAAGCTTTCTTT. It translates to CASSPVSGINTEAFF. The full variable domain, completed using reference TRBV7-8 and TRBJ1-1, is GAGVSQSPRYKVAKRGQDVALRCDPISGHVSLFWYQQALGQGPEFLTYFQNEAQLDKSGLPSDRFFAERPEGSVSTLKIQRTQQEDSAVYLCASSPVSGINTEAFFGQGTRLTVV.

This clonotype was observed a few times. The chain couples TRBV19 to TRBJ1-1; 7 nucleotides align to TRBD1. V shed 5 bases, J shed 0 bases, and the junction held 6 bases outside the gene matches. Germline lookup yields CDR1 LNHDA and CDR2 SQIVND (reference sequence). The CDR3 spans 15 residues. The CDR3 DNA follows: TGTGCCAGTAGTCCCCTAACAGGGGTGAACACTGAAGCTTTCTTT. It codes for CASSPLTGVNTEAFF.

This chain uses TRBV5-4 with TRBJ2-3; 9 bases agree with TRBD2. V shed 7 bases and J 2 bases; nucleotides not matched to a gene: 11. Germline V lookup: CDR1 SGHNT, CDR2 YYREEE (reference sequence). The CDR3 totals 16 residues. CDR3 residues: CASFRLAAGFTDTQYF. The CDR3 nucleotides read TGTGCCAGCTTCAGACTAGCGGCCGGGTTCACAGATACGCAGTATTTT.

The V and J genes are TRBV27 and TRBJ2-1; 11 bases map to TRBD2. The J segment lost 10 bases and the V segment lost 6 bases, leaving 11 bases of the junction unmatched. This CDR3 comprises 15 residues. In germline, CDR1 is MNHEY, CDR2 SMNVEV (reference sequence). The chain's CDR3 is CASSLRVAGGREQFF. The CDR3, as DNA: TGTGCCAGCAGCTTACGAGTAGCGGGAGGGAGGGAGCAGTTCTTC.

The rearrangement joins TRBV29-1 to TRBJ2-1, with 9 nucleotides matching TRBD2. The CDR3 contains 14 residues. After removal of 2 bases from V and 7 bases from J, the junction contained 6 bases not matched to a gene. Germline V lookup: CDR1 SQVTM, CDR2 ANQGSEA. The CDR3 reads CSVENPAGGNEQFF. CDR3 DNA: TGCAGCGTTGAAAACCCCGCGGGAGGGAATGAGCAGTTCTTC.

This clonotype was found a few times. The chain couples TRBV15 to TRBJ1-1, with D uncertain. The CDR3 sequence is 15 residues long. The germline V and J ends were trimmed by 0 bases and 7 bases, with 15 bases remaining between them. From germline, CDR1 is LNHNV and CDR2 YYDKDF (reference sequence). CDR3 protein: CATSREGSAGIEAFF. DNA for the CDR3: TGTGCCACCAGCAGAGAAGGTTCGGCAGGTATTGAAGCTTTCTTT.

This clonotype came up many times. The V call is TRBV7-2, the J call TRBJ2-7; D might be TRBD1 or TRBD2, each matching 5 bases. There are 14 residues in the CDR3. Germline V gene data show CDR1 as SGHTA and CDR2 as FQGNSA. V dropped 3 bases and J dropped 1 base, with 10 bases sitting between them. The CDR3 nucleotides are TGTGCCAGCAGCTTCGGGGCAGGGTCCTACGAGCAGTACTTC. Translation gives CASSFGAGSYEQYF. Combining the CDR3 with reference TRBV7-2 and TRBJ2-7 gives the whole variable domain GAGVSQSPSNKVTEKGKDVELRCDPISGHTALYWYRQSLGQGLEFLIYFQGNSAPDKSGLPSDRFSAERTGGSVSTLTIQRTQQEDSAVYLCASSFGAGSYEQYFGPGTRLTVT.

In its sample, this clonotype was seen a few times. The chain combines TRBV28 with TRBJ2-1, with D tentatively TRBD1 (5 bases). The V end was cut by 7 bases, the J end by 4 bases, with 23 bases between. CDR1 is MDHEN, CDR2 SYDVKM, per germline. This CDR3 region has 17 residues. The CDR3 DNA reads as TGTGCCAGCAAGGACGGCGGTGGGTCAGGGTTATACAATGAGCAGTTCTTC. Translating it yields CASKDGGGSGLYNEQFF.

This clonotype was counted between two and nine times. J is TRBJ1-1 and V is TRBV2, with D uncertain. Per the germline V gene, CDR1 is SNHLY and CDR2 is FYNNEI. CDR3 length: 13 amino acids. The V end lost 6 bases, the J end lost 3 bases, and 11 bases lay between the germline ends. The CDR3 DNA is TGTGCCAGCAGGAGGGTACGGGACACTGAAGCTTTCTTT. Translating gives CASRRVRDTEAFF.

In its sample, this clonotype was seen many times. V gene TRBV7-2 combines with J gene TRBJ1-3; D gene ambiguous. CDR1 is SGHTA, CDR2 FQGNSA, per germline. V was trimmed by 0 bases and J by 0 bases, leaving 9 bases between them. The CDR3 is 16 residues long. CDR3 in amino acids: CASSLAVQHSGNTIYF. The CDR3 coding sequence is TGTGCCAGCAGCTTAGCCGTACAGCACTCTGGAAACACCATATATTTT.

This clonotype was recorded a few times. CDR3 region: CASSSGLAGGPDTQYF. The CDR3 bases are TGTGCCAGCAGTTCGGGACTAGCGGGAGGTCCAGATACGCAGTATTTT. J is TRBJ2-3 and V is TRBV6-2 or TRBV6-3, with 15 positions matching TRBD2. J was trimmed by 4 bases and V by 4 bases; bases with no gene match: 3. The CDR3 has 16 amino acids. Per the germline V gene, CDR1 is MNHEY and CDR2 is SVGEGT.

This clonotype was recorded a few times. The genes are TRBV28 and TRBJ2-3; D not resolved. Germline V gene sequence: CDR1 MDHEN, CDR2 SYDVKM. Trimming took 4 bases from V and 5 from J, leaving 4 bases between them. This CDR3 contains 11 residues. The CDR3 DNA reads TGTGCCAGCAGTTGGGGAGATACGCAGTATTTT. Translation: CASSWGDTQYF.